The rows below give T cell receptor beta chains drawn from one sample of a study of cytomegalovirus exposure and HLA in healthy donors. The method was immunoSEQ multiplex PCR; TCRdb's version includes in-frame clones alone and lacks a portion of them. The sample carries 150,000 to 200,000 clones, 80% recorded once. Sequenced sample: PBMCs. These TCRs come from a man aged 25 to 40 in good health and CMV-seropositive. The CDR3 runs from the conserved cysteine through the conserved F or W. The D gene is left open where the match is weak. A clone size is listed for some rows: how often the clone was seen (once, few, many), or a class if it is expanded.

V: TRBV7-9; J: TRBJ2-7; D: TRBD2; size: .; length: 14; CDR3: CSSSSLAGTYEQYF; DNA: TGTTCCAGCAGCTCCCTAGCGGGAACCTACGAGCAGTACTTC
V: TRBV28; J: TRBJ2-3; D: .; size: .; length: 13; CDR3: CASSPTVEDTQYF; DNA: TGTGCCAGCAGTCCCACAGTAGAAGATACGCAGTATTTT
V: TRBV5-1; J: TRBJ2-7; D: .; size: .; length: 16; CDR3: CASSLAKRTDSYEQYF; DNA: TGCGCCAGCAGCTTGGCTAAGCGGACCGACTCCTACGAGCAGTACTTC
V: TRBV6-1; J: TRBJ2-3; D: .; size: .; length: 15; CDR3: CASSDQRTLTDTQYF; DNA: TGTGCCAGCAGTGACCAGCGGACCCTCACAGATACGCAGTATTTT
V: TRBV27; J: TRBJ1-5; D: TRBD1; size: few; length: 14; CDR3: CASSFSGGVQPQHF; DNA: TGTGCCAGCAGTTTTTCAGGGGGCGTTCAGCCCCAGCATTTT
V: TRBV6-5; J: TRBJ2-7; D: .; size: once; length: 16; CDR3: CASSYSIGESSYEQYF; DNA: TGTGCCAGCAGTTACTCGATAGGGGAATCGTCCTACGAGCAGTACTTC
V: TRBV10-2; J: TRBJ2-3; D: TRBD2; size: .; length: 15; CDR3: CASTKVSGNTDTQYF; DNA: TGCGCCAGCACTAAAGTTAGCGGGAACACAGATACGCAGTATTTT
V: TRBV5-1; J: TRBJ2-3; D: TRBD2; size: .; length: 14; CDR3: CASSLELAGDTQYF; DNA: TGCGCCAGCAGCTTGGAACTAGCGGGGGATACGCAGTATTTT
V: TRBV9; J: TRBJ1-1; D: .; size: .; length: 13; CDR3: CASSGHRNTEAFF; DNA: TGTGCCAGCAGCGGCCACAGGAACACTGAAGCTTTCTTT
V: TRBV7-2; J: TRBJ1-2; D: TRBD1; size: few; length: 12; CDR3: CASSLMRDSVTF; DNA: TGTGCCAGCAGCTTAATGAGGGACAGCGTGACCTTC
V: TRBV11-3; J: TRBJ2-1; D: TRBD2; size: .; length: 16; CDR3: CASSLGTSGVYNEQFF; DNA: TGTGCCAGCAGCTTAGGGACTAGCGGGGTCTACAATGAGCAGTTCTTC
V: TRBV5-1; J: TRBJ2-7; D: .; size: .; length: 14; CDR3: CASSLVVGVYEQYF; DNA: TGCGCCAGCAGCTTGGTGGTCGGAGTCTACGAGCAGTACTTC
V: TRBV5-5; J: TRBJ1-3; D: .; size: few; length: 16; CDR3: CASSLAGHISGNTIYF; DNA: TGTGCCAGCAGCTTGGCGGGTCATATCTCTGGAAACACCATATATTTT
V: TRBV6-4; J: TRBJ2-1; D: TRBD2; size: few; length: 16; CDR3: CASSDTSAGALREQFF; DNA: TGTGCCAGCAGTGACACATCAGCGGGGGCCCTCAGGGAGCAGTTCTTC
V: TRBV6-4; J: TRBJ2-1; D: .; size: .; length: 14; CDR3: CASSVGALPAEQFF; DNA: TGTGCCAGCAGTGTAGGGGCCTTACCCGCGGAGCAGTTCTTC
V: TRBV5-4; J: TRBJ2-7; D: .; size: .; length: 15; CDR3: CASSIRSLDSYEQYF; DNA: TGTGCCAGCAGCATCCGATCTCTAGATTCCTACGAGCAGTACTTC
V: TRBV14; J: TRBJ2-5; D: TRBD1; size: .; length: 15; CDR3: CASSRGGDRVETQYF; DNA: TGTGCCAGCAGCCGGGGGGGGGACAGGGTTGAGACCCAGTACTTC
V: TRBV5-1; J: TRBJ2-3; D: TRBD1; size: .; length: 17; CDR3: CASSFRTGGIGTDTQYF; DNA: TGCGCCAGCAGCTTCCGGACAGGGGGCATCGGCACAGATACGCAGTATTTT